This T cell receptor (beta chain) was observed in a study of cytotoxic CD8 clonotypes in ibrutinib-treated CLL. About the research overall: Of the patients, some eleven were relapsed/refractory, roughly 15 treatment-naive and under 18 IGHV unmutated. Results showed some 25 partial and 2 complete responses; following median roughly 70 months, approximately 15 remained remitted, approximately 12 advanced. After a median roughly 12 months on treatment (6 to 36), response samples were drawn.

Whole-study findings and limits: The study found public clonotypes uncommon, contracting or stable on treatment.

TCRdb keeps only in-frame clones here, not all; method: immunoSEQ multiplex PCR. The table records 24,000 or so clones, over 55% of them present only once. As for this clone: No antigen is known for it.

The clonotype was recovered from a human donor with chronic lymphocytic leukemia. Sequenced material: PBMCs, taken after 12 months of ibrutinib treatment.

The CDR3 reads CASRWGQSPGEQYF. The CDR3 DNA follows: TGTGCCAGCAGATGGGGACAGAGCCCGGGGGAGCAGTACTTC. This chain uses TRBV28 with TRBJ2-7; 7 nucleotides line up with TRBD1. V shed 6 bases and J 7 bases; nucleotides not matched to a gene: 12. CDR1 is MDHEN and CDR2 is SYDVKM in the germline V gene. There are 14 residues in the CDR3.